One T cell receptor (beta chain) is described in this entry. The time point was: sample taken at primary tumor resection. Tumor, nontumor lung or frozen PBMC supplied whole RNA that was sequenced unsorted. The donors, roughly 70 patients with untreated early-stage non-small cell lung cancer, provided the samples. TCRdb redid the calling of the 5' RACE reads with MiXCR, one entry per CDR3 protein. The sample includes roughly 25,000 distinct CDR3 sequences, roughly 7% of them seen just once. These data originate in a study of spatial heterogeneity in lung cancer. The germline CDR1 and CDR2 sequences are SGHRS and YFSETQ. This CDR3 is built from 13 residues. The V gene lost 3 bases and the J gene lost 1 base, with 7 bases spanning the gap.

The TCR originated in a male donor with early-stage non-small cell lung cancer. The chain uses TRBV5-1 and TRBJ1-1; D gene ambiguous. The sequencing used PBMCs, collected at surgery. The CDR3 DNA is TGCGCCAGCAGCTCTCCACCGAACACTGAAGCTTTCTTT. Translated, it gives CASSSPPNTEAFF.